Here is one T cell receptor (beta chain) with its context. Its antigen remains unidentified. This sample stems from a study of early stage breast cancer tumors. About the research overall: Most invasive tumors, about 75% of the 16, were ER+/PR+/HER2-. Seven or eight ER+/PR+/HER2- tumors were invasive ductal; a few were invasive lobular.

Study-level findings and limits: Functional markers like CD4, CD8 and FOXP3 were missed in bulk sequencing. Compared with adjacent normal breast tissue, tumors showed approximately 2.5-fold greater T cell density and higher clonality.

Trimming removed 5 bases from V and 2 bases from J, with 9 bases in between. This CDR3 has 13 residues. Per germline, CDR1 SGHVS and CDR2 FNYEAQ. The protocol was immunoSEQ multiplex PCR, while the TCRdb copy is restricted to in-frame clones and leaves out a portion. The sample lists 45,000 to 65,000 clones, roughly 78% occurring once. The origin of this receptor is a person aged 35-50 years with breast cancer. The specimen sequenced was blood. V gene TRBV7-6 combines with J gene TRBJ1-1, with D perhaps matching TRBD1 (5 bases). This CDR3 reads CASSGGVNTEAFF. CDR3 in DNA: TGTGCCAGCAGCGGGGGGGTTAACACTGAAGCTTTCTTT.